This T cell receptor (beta chain) stems from a study of vaccination effects on CD4 cells after COVID-19. Overall study: Either the BNT162b2 or mRNA-1273 vaccine was given to participants in two doses. Some 2 million PBMC were placed in each well, which was supplemented with approximately 9.2 IU/ml IL-2 and 8.5 to 10 ug/ml peptides. Study-wide points: Marked clonal contraction of infection- and vaccine-induced clones was seen late after vaccination.

The CDR3 sequence is 14 residues long. The protocol was immunoSEQ multiplex PCR, while the TCRdb copy is restricted to in-frame clones and leaves out a portion. The table has about 45,000 clones, roughly 72% seen once; the top ten hold roughly 7.8%. Concerning this clone itself: The antigen is unknown.

Culture proceeded for 9 to 11 days, and CD4+ T cells were then isolated. A PCR test confirmed that the person had SARS-CoV-2 infection between March and December 2020. The sequencing used CD4+ T cells from PBMCs cultured without peptide, collected before COVID-19 vaccination. The chain combines TRBV21-1 with TRBJ1-5. TRBV21-1 is designated a pseudogene. This clonotype originated in a human donor who had a prior SARS-CoV-2 infection. The CDR3 DNA is TGTGCCAGCAGCGTGGAGTATAGCAATCAGCCCCAGCATTTT. Translation gives CASSVEYSNQPQHF.